The present T cell receptor (beta chain) was sequenced within a study of cytomegalovirus exposure and HLA in healthy donors. Regarding the study as a whole: Most TCR beta V segments were productive about 87% or about 30% of the time in an earlier analysis.

In regard to this clone: Its antigen is not known.

PCR involved 60 Vbeta and 13 Jbeta primers. Generated by immunoSEQ multiplex PCR, the TCRdb table keeps only in-frame clones and is missing some. This sample yields around 180,000 clones, of which around 80% are seen a single time; around 1.5% belongs to the top ten. The material sequenced was PBMCs. The receptor was derived from a woman aged 30 to 39 in good health and CMV-seropositive.

The CDR3 nucleotides are TGTGCCAGCAGTCGCGGTGGGGCGCTGAACACTGAAGCTTTCTTT. Its protein product is CASSRGGALNTEAFF. The chain has TRBV6-5 and TRBJ1-1; a possible D gene is TRBD1 (5 bases). Per the germline V gene, CDR1 is MNHEY and CDR2 is SVGAGI. Trimming pared 5 bases from V and 0 bases from J, leaving 13 bases between. This CDR3 spans 15 amino acids.